The entry below gives a single T cell receptor beta chain sequence along with its context. With 5 bases removed from V and 6 bases from J, the gap between germline ends came to 14 bases. This CDR3 comprises 14 residues. Germline V gene data show CDR1 as SGHTA and CDR2 as FQGNSA. As handled by the study authors: Scientists estimated how many nucleated cells there were by amplifying reference gene primers. The data were produced by immunoSEQ multiplex PCR, yet TCRdb's version contains in-frame clones alone and is incomplete. The V and J calls and clone size were taken over from that table, and D and trimming were inferred from the DNA. The table lists 120,000 or so clones, under 85% of them singletons. The data belong to a study of blood T cell repertoires in COVID-19. On the study more broadly: Acute-phase and convalescent COVID-19 samples originated in the United States, Italy and Spain. T cells, B-cell-depleted T cells, or PBMCs supplied cDNA or gDNA.

The clonotype originates from a man aged 55 to 70 with acute or convalescent COVID-19. The source material was peripheral blood. V is TRBV7-2 and J is TRBJ1-5, with a weak D call TRBD1 (6 bases). CDR3 residues: CASSTRQVSQPQHF. The CDR3, as DNA: TGTGCCAGCAGCACCCGACAGGTCTCTCAGCCCCAGCATTTT.